A selection of T cell receptor beta chains follows, all from one sample in a study of T-cell reconstitution after alpha-beta-depleted transplantation in children. TCRdb re-called the PCR reads with MiXCR, one entry per CDR3 protein. The profile shows approximately 210,000 distinct CDR3 sequences, around a sixth of them singletons. The specimen comprised PBMCs, mostly from graft donor cells, sampled 360 days after TCRalphabeta/CD19-depleted stem cell transplant. The origin of the receptors is a male patient aged 2-15 years who had a stem cell transplant for acute lymphoblastic leukemia, so the T cells may come from the graft donor. The CDR3 runs from the conserved cysteine through the conserved F or W. Each record gives: J gene, V gene, clone size, D gene, CDR3 protein, CDR3 DNA. A D gene is named only where the DNA matches it firmly. Only some rows state a clone size, as once, few, many or a class for expanded clones.

TRBJ2-2,TRBV5-1,few,TRBD2,CASSLIGSGANTGELFF,TGCGCCAGCAGCTTGATTGGTAGCGGGGCCAACACCGGGGAGCTGTTTTTT
TRBJ2-7,TRBV29-1,few,TRBD2,CSVESKAGSYEQYF,TGCAGCGTTGAATCCAAAGCGGGATCCTACGAGCAGTACTTC
TRBJ2-3,TRBV6-2/TRBV6-3,NA,NA,CASSSKRSGASTDTQYF,TGTGCCAGCAGCTCTAAAAGATCGGGGGCCAGCACAGATACGCAGTATTTT
TRBJ1-4,TRBV12-3/TRBV12-4,few,NA,CASTPSRRAEKLFF,TGTGCCAGCACCCCTTCTCGCAGGGCGGAAAAACTGTTTTTT
TRBJ2-4,TRBV28,NA,TRBD1,CASSGTATAKNIQYF,TGTGCCAGCAGTGGGACAGCCACAGCCAAAAACATTCAGTACTTC
TRBJ2-1,TRBV27,NA,TRBD2,CASSFHSGGANEQFF,TGTGCCAGCAGTTTTCATAGCGGGGGGGCGAATGAGCAGTTCTTC
TRBJ2-2,TRBV21-1,many,NA,CASSPGRANTGELFF,TGTGCCAGCAGCCCGGGGAGAGCGAACACCGGGGAGCTGTTTTTT
TRBJ2-2,TRBV12-3/TRBV12-4,few,NA,CASSFLAGYTGELFF,TGTGCCAGCAGTTTTCTTGCGGGATACACCGGGGAGCTGTTTTTT
TRBJ1-5,TRBV7-9,few,NA,CASSYDIEPQHF,TGTGCCAGCAGCTACGACATCGAGCCCCAGCATTTT
TRBJ1-2,TRBV29-1,NA,NA,CSVESTDAPNYGYTF,TGCAGCGTTGAATCCACGGACGCCCCTAACTATGGCTACACCTTC
TRBJ2-5,TRBV7-9,few,TRBD2,CASSGTIQETQYF,TGTGCCAGCAGCGGGACTATCCAAGAGACCCAGTACTTC
TRBJ2-5,TRBV3-1,NA,TRBD1,CACCLAVGQGAILGETQYF,TGTGCCTGCTGTTTAGCGGTGGGACAGGGGGCTATCCTTGGGGAGACCCAGTACTTC
TRBJ1-5,TRBV5-1,once,NA,CASSLTPGYQPQHF,TGCGCCAGCAGCTTGACCCCAGGGTATCAGCCCCAGCATTTT
TRBJ2-1,TRBV10-3,NA,NA,CAISEGSGYNEQFF,TGTGCCATCAGTGAGGGGTCCGGATACAATGAGCAGTTCTTC
TRBJ2-7,TRBV7-9,few,NA,CASSTRAHEQYF,TGTGCCAGCAGCACCAGGGCCCACGAGCAGTACTTC
TRBJ2-7,TRBV5-1,few,TRBD1,CASSLSLQGEYEQYF,TGCGCCAGCAGCCTCTCTTTACAGGGGGAATACGAGCAGTACTTC
TRBJ2-2,TRBV12-3/TRBV12-4,NA,TRBD2,CTSSLGLAGDSNTGELFF,TGTACCAGCAGTTTAGGGCTAGCGGGAGACTCGAACACCGGGGAGCTGTTTTTT
TRBJ2-7,TRBV7-8,NA,NA,CASLGGSSYEQYF,TGTGCCAGCCTGGGGGGAAGCTCCTACGAGCAGTACTTC
TRBJ1-2,TRBV5-5,few,TRBD1,CASSLSASGGLFYGYTF,TGTGCCAGCAGCTTGTCAGCCTCAGGGGGTCTTTTCTATGGCTACACCTTC
TRBJ2-1,TRBV20-1,NA,NA,CSAPLAPSSYNEQFF,TGCAGTGCCCCTTTAGCGCCCAGCTCCTACAATGAGCAGTTCTTC
TRBJ1-1,TRBV29-1,NA,NA,CSGNLDGGNTEAFF,TGCAGCGGTAATTTAGACGGGGGAAACACTGAAGCTTTCTTT
TRBJ2-7,TRBV4-2,few,TRBD2,CASSQEGSGRGEQYF,TGTGCCAGCAGCCAAGAAGGATCAGGGAGGGGCGAGCAGTACTTC
TRBJ2-7,TRBV6-2/TRBV6-3,few,TRBD1,CASSYGQGVYEQYF,TGTGCCAGCAGTTACGGACAGGGGGTCTACGAGCAGTACTTC
TRBJ2-7,TRBV3-1,NA,TRBD1,CASSQASGTVFHEQYF,TGTGCCAGCAGCCAAGCTTCCGGGACAGTCTTCCACGAGCAGTACTTC
TRBJ2-3,TRBV12-3/TRBV12-4,many,NA,CASGSGGPGTQYF,TGTGCCAGCGGGTCCGGGGGGCCCGGAACGCAGTATTTT
TRBJ1-2,TRBV12-3/TRBV12-4,many,NA,CASSLGAGYGYTF,TGTGCCAGCAGCCTAGGAGCGGGGTATGGCTACACCTTC
TRBJ2-7,TRBV3-1,few,NA,CASSQDSVSYEQYF,TGTGCCAGCAGCCAAGATTCGGTTTCCTACGAGCAGTACTTC
TRBJ1-5,TRBV20-1,few,NA,CSAKAGVRQPQHF,TGCAGTGCTAAGGCAGGGGTAAGGCAGCCCCAGCATTTT
TRBJ2-2,TRBV12-3/TRBV12-4,NA,TRBD1,CASSLQGVGTGELFF,TGTGCCAGCAGTTTACAGGGGGTTGGCACCGGGGAGCTGTTTTTT
TRBJ2-7,TRBV20-1,NA,NA,CSASREDYEQYF,TGCAGTGCTTCCCGGGAAGACTACGAGCAGTACTTC
TRBJ2-2,TRBV6-1,many,TRBD1,CASSPGQGTGELFF,TGTGCCAGCAGTCCGGGACAGGGAACAGGGGAGCTGTTTTTT
TRBJ2-3,TRBV18,NA,TRBD1,CASSPFRDRGRGPDTQYF,TGTGCCAGCTCACCCTTCCGGGACAGGGGGCGAGGACCAGATACGCAGTATTTT
TRBJ2-7,TRBV29-1,few,NA,CSVDDTYEQYF,TGCAGCGTTGACGACACTTACGAGCAGTACTTC